This T cell receptor (beta chain) was recovered during a study of T cells after yellow fever vaccination. TCRdb ran MiXCR on the 5' RACE reads and lists one entry per CDR3 protein. Among some 150,000 distinct CDR3 sequences listed, approximately 11% were seen once. This CDR3 is built from 16 residues. V was clipped by 1 base and J by 2 bases, with 9 bases between them. In germline, CDR1 is LGHNA, CDR2 YSLEER. Whole-study findings and limits: Reappearance after the booster was observed for most primary-vaccination clones (about 95% CD4, around 90% CD8).

As regards this clonotype: Its antigen is unknown.

The TCR originated in a man younger than 35 who received the YFV17D yellow fever vaccine. This chain uses TRBV4-3 with TRBJ2-6, with D unclear. The sequences come from CD8+ T cells sorted from PBMCs, collected 15 days after the yellow fever booster vaccination. This CDR3 is CASSQVVSPGANVLTF. CDR3 nucleotides: TGCGCCAGCAGCCAAGTCGTAAGCCCTGGGGCCAACGTCCTGACTTTC.